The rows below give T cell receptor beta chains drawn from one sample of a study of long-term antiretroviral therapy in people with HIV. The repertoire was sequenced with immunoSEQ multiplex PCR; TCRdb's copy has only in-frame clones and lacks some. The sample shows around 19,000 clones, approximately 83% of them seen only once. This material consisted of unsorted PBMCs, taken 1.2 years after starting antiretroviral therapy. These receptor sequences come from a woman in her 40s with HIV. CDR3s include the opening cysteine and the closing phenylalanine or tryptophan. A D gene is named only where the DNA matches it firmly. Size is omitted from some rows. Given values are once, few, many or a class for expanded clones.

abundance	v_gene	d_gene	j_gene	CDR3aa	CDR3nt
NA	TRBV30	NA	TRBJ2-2	CAWSVPAARGAGELFF	TGTGCCTGGAGTGTACCGGCAGCGAGGGGGGCCGGGGAGCTGTTTTTT
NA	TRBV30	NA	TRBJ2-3	CAWGSGSTDTQYF	TGTGCCTGGGGTTCGGGCAGCACAGATACGCAGTATTTT
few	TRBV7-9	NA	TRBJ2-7	CASSLSYEQYF	TGTGCCAGCAGCCTATCCTACGAGCAGTACTTC
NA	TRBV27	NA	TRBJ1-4	CASGGGATANEKLFF	TGTGCCAGCGGAGGAGGAGCCACGGCTAATGAAAAACTGTTTTTT
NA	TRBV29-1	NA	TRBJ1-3	CSDRSRAGGRSGNTIYF	TGCTCCGACCGATCCAGGGCCGGCGGTCGGTCTGGAAACACCATATATTTT
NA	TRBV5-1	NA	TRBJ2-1	CASSLVPRSYNEQFF	TGCGCCAGCAGCTTAGTACCGCGCTCCTACAATGAGCAGTTCTTC
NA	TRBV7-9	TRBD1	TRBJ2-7	CASSPGQGGYEQYF	TGTGCCAGCAGCCCGGGACAGGGTGGGTACGAGCAGTACTTC
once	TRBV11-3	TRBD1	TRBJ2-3	CASSSQGLYTDTQYF	TGTGCCAGCAGCTCACAGGGGCTATACACAGATACGCAGTATTTT
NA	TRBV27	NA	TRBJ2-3	CASSLADTQYF	TGTGCCAGCAGTCTGGCGGATACGCAGTATTTT
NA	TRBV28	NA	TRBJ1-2	CASSLFSNYGYTF	TGTGCCAGCAGTTTATTCTCTAACTATGGCTACACCTTC
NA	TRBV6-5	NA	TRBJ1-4	CASSSLQGGEKLFF	TGTGCCAGCAGTTCATTACAGGGCGGTGAAAAACTGTTTTTT
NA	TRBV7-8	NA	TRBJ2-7	CASRGAYEQYF	TGTGCCAGCAGAGGGGCCTACGAGCAGTACTTC
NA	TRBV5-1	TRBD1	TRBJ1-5	CASSLLETGGNQPQHF	TGCGCCAGCAGCTTACTTGAGACAGGGGGCAATCAGCCCCAGCATTTT
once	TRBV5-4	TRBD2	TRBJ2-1	CASSRRENNEQFF	TGTGCCAGCAGCAGGCGGGAGAACAATGAGCAGTTCTTC
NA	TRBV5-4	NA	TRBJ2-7	CASSSWTDYEQYF	TGTGCCAGCAGCTCGTGGACTGATTACGAGCAGTACTTC